This T cell receptor beta chain was captured in a study of human T cells and chemical hapten exposure. Study-level information: DPC at 2% was the sensitizing agent, placed on around 2 cm by around 2 cm of upper inner arm skin. Upper-back patches of 0.01% DPC were read at 6 days.

Described time point: patch test 2, 6 weeks after DPC sensitization. Documented treatment: therapeutic diphenylcyclopropenone sensitization with weekly scalp DPC. In this sample, this clonotype turned up a few times. Its target is unknown. Findings and caveats of the study: After DPC sensitization, TCRs above 1 in 1000 frequency showed no change.

Library preparation tagged each individual cDNA molecule with a unique molecular identifier. MiXCR was run by TCRdb on the RACE reads, yielding one entry per CDR3 protein. The sample yields more than 110,000 distinct CDR3 sequences, 12% seen once. Sequenced here: whole blood, sampled in connection with sensitization to the hapten diphenylcyclopropenone (DPC). This clonotype was obtained from a woman in her fifties or sixties with alopecia areata. Some clones in this sample may be carry-over from other donors' samples.

The CDR3 region is CSATTGSGRAADTQYF. The DNA for the CDR3 is TGCAGTGCCACTACAGGAAGCGGGAGGGCCGCAGATACGCAGTATTTT. This chain uses TRBV20-1 with TRBJ2-3, with 10 bases identical to TRBD2. V lost 6 bases and J lost 4; bases outside the gene matches: 13. The V gene's germline CDR1 is DFQATT and CDR2 SNEGSKA (reference sequence). The CDR3 spans 16 residues.